A single sample is the source of the 17 T cell receptor beta chains below, sequenced in a study of radiation and T cells in renal cell carcinoma. The data were produced by immunoSEQ multiplex PCR, yet TCRdb's version contains in-frame clones alone and is incomplete. The sample lists 100,000 to 150,000 clones, around 81% occurring once. The time point was: blood 2 weeks post-SBRT. As to treatment: 15 Gy SBRT to primary tumor, nephrectomy 4 weeks later. The specimen was blood, collected from a patient whose treatment included radiotherapy and nephrectomy. These receptors came from a man aged 50-59 years with renal cell carcinoma.

The V call is TRBV7-8, the J call TRBJ2-7; maybe TRBD1 (5 bases). Trimming pared 5 bases from V and 0 bases from J, leaving 14 bases between. This CDR3 spans 15 amino acids. Germline CDR1 and CDR2: SGHVS and FQNEAQ. In nucleotides, the CDR3 is TGTGCCAGCAGCCCGAGGCAGGGCGGCTCCTACGAGCAGTACTTC. It specifies CASSPRQGGSYEQYF.

The CDR3 DNA reads as TGTGCCAGCAGCTTAGCGCCTCCGGGGACTACCGTCGGCGACGAGCAGTACTTC. The encoded protein is CASSLAPPGTTVGDEQYF. The chain has TRBV7-2 and TRBJ2-7; 7 bases are shared with TRBD2. CDR1 SGHTA and CDR2 FQGNSA come from the germline V gene. This CDR3 spans 18 amino acids. The V gene end was trimmed by 0 bases and the J gene end by 5 bases; junction bases not matched to a gene: 16.

V is TRBV2 and J is TRBJ2-5, with 9 bases matching TRBD1. The CDR3 is 15 residues long. V dropped 6 bases and J dropped 4; count of bases not matched to a gene: 9. In germline, CDR1 is SNHLY, CDR2 FYNNEI. CDR3: CASSPGTGISETQYF. CDR3 in DNA: TGTGCCAGCAGCCCCGGGACAGGGATATCAGAGACCCAGTACTTC.

This chain uses TRBV6-1 with TRBJ2-5; 8 bases align to TRBD1. CDR1 and CDR2 (germline): MNHNS, SASEGT. Trimming took 2 bases from V and 6 from J; bases not matched to a gene: 8. The CDR3 contains 15 residues. The CDR3 is CASSETAGGAKTQYF. The CDR3 nucleotides read TGTGCCAGCAGTGAAACGGCAGGGGGCGCCAAGACCCAGTACTTC.

The gene calls are TRBV6-6 and TRBJ1-5; D is ambiguous. This CDR3 is 13 amino acids long. Germline loops: CDR1 MNHNY, CDR2 SVGAGI (reference sequence). The V gene lost 2 bases and the J gene lost 5 bases, with 7 bases spanning the gap. The CDR3 is CASSYVYDQPQHF. The CDR3 nucleotides are TGTGCCAGCAGTTACGTTTACGATCAGCCCCAGCATTTT.

The V gene is TRBV6-5, the J gene TRBJ1-1; the match to TRBD1 covers 10 bases. This CDR3 has 13 residues. Germline V gene lookup returns CDR1 MNHEY and CDR2 SVGAGI. V shed 6 bases and J 7 bases; nucleotides not matched to a gene: 5. The CDR3 loop is CASRLTGGSEAFF. The CDR3 coding sequence is TGTGCCAGCAGGTTGACAGGGGGCAGTGAAGCTTTCTTT.

The V call is TRBV5-4, the J call TRBJ2-1; tentatively, D is TRBD2 (6 bases). Germline V gene lookup returns CDR1 SGHNT and CDR2 YYREEE (reference sequence). The CDR3 runs to 15 residues. Trimming shortened V by 4 bases and J by 2 bases, and 13 bases separated the two germline ends. The CDR3 sequence is CASSEMGEAYNEQFF. In DNA form, the CDR3 reads TGTGCCAGCAGCGAGATGGGGGAGGCCTACAATGAGCAGTTCTTC.

V gene TRBV2 combines with J gene TRBJ2-3; 7 bases are a match to TRBD1. The CDR3 sequence is 14 residues long. In germline, CDR1 is SNHLY, CDR2 FYNNEI. The junction had 1 base not matched to a gene; V was cut back by 4 bases and J by 0 bases. CDR3 nucleotide sequence: TGTGCCAGCAGTGTGACAGGGAGCACAGATACGCAGTATTTT. Translated, it gives CASSVTGSTDTQYF.

This clone occurred once. The rearrangement joins TRBV5-1 to TRBJ2-3, with a weak D call TRBD2 (6 bases). CDR3 length: 12 residues. V dropped 4 bases and J dropped 12 bases, with 15 bases sitting between them. The germline gives CDR1 SGHRS, CDR2 YFSETQ. CDR3 sequence: CASSPGEETQYF. In nucleotides, the CDR3 is TGCGCCAGCAGCCCGGGGGAAGAAACTCAGTATTTT.

The J gene is TRBJ2-3, the V gene TRBV28; no clear D. From germline, CDR1 is MDHEN and CDR2 SYDVKM. V shed 7 bases and J shed 2 bases, with 13 bases lying between them. The CDR3 is 14 amino acids. CDR3 coding DNA: TGTGCCAGCATTCCAGGAACTTTCACAGATACGCAGTATTTT. It codes for CASIPGTFTDTQYF.

The chain recombines TRBV6-1 with TRBJ2-2, with no clear D. This CDR3 has 14 amino acids. Germline CDR1 is MNHNS and CDR2 is SASEGT. V was clipped by 7 bases and J by 6 bases, with 15 bases between them. The CDR3 spells CASKGVGLSGELFF. CDR3 DNA: TGTGCCAGCAAGGGTGTAGGGTTGTCCGGGGAGCTGTTTTTT.

This clone was picked up a small number of times. The rearrangement uses TRBV10-2 and TRBJ1-5; possible D gene TRBD1, 6 bases. Germline V gene sequence: CDR1 WSHSY, CDR2 SAAADI. The CDR3 has 13 residues. Trimming pared 10 bases from V and 4 bases from J, leaving 14 bases between. The CDR3: CATTGTTNQPQHF. The CDR3 region has the DNA TGCGCCACTACCGGGACAACTAATCAGCCCCAGCATTTT.

A single count supports this clone. This chain joins TRBV29-1 and TRBJ2-3; D is unclear. This CDR3 has 13 residues. V was pared by 4 bases and J by 2 bases, with 10 bases between. Germline CDR1 is SQVTM and CDR2 is ANQGSEA. For the CDR3, the DNA is TGCAGCGTTGTAGGCGGACCCACAGATACGCAGTATTTT. As protein: CSVVGGPTDTQYF.

The chain recombines TRBV7-9 with TRBJ1-2; possible D gene TRBD1, 6 bases. This CDR3 has 14 residues. V was trimmed by 5 bases and J by 4 bases, leaving 14 bases between them. The germline CDR1 and CDR2 sequences are SEHNR and FQNEAQ (reference sequence). CDR3 DNA sequence: TGTGCCAGCAGCCCGGGACAAATCTCCTATGGCTACACCTTC. Translated, it gives CASSPGQISYGYTF.

This sequence joins TRBV5-1 and TRBJ1-5; no clear D gene. The V end was cut by 3 bases, the J end by 1 base, with 11 bases between. The length of the CDR3 is 15 residues. Germline lookup yields CDR1 SGHRS and CDR2 YFSETQ. The CDR3 DNA sequence: TGCGCCAGCAGCTACCCTTACTGGAGCAATCAGCCCCAGCATTTT. Its translation: CASSYPYWSNQPQHF. The full variable domain, its missing parts supplied by reference TRBV5-1 and TRBJ1-5, is KAGVTQTPRYLIKTRGQQVTLSCSPISGHRSVSWYQQTPGQGLQFLFEYFSETQRNKGNFPGRFSGRQFSNSRSEMNVSTLELGDSALYLCASSYPYWSNQPQHFGDGTRLSIL.

This sequence joins TRBV6-5 and TRBJ1-1, with D perhaps matching TRBD1 (6 bases). This CDR3 spans 13 amino acids. Per the germline V gene, CDR1 is MNHEY and CDR2 is SVGAGI. The V end was cut by 6 bases, the J end by 6 bases, with 14 bases between. For the CDR3, the DNA is TGTGCCAGCAGGGACGGGGGGCGGGCTGAAGCTTTCTTT. It specifies CASRDGGRAEAFF.

The rearrangement links TRBV19 to TRBJ2-5; TRBD2 matches at 7 bases. The CDR3 consists of 15 residues. Per the germline V gene, CDR1 is LNHDA and CDR2 is SQIVND (reference sequence). V was pared by 5 bases and J by 3 bases, with 9 bases of the junction left unmatched. The CDR3 is CASSPLGAGEETQYF. CDR3 nucleotide sequence: TGTGCCAGTAGTCCCCTTGGCGCGGGGGAAGAGACCCAGTACTTC.